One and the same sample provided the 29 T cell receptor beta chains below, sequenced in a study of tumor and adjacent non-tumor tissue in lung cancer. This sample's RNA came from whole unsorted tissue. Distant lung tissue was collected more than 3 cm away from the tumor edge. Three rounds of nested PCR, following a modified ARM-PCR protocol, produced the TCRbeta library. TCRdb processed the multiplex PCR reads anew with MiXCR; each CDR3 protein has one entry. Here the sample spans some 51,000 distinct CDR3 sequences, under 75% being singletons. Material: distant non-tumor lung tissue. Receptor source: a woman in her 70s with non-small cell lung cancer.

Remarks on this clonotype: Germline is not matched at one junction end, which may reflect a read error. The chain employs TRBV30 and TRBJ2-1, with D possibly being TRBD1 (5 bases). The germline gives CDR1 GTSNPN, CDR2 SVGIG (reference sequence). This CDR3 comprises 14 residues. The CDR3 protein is CAWSVCQGNNEHFF. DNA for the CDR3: TGTGCCTGGAGTGTATGTCAGGGCAATAATGAGCACTTCTTC.

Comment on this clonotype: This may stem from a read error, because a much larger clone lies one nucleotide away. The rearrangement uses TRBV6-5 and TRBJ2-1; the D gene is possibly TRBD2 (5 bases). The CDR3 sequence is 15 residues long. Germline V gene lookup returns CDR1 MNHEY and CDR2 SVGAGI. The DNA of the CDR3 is TGTGTCAGCAGTTACTACAGTCCTATGAGGGATGAGCAGTTCTTC. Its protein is CVSSYYSPMRDEQFF.

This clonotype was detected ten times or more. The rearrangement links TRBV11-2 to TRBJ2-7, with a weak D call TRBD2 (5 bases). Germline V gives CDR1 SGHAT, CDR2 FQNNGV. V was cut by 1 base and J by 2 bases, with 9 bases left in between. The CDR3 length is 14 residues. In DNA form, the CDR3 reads TGTGCCAGCAGCTTAGTTAGCGTCGCCTACGAGCAGTACTTC. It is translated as CASSLVSVAYEQYF. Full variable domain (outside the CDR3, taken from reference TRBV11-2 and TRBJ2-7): EAGVAQSPRYKIIEKRQSVAFWCNPISGHATLYWYQQILGQGPKLLIQFQNNGVVDDSQLPKDRFSAERLKGVDSTLKIQPAKLEDSAVYLCASSLVSVAYEQYFGPGTRLTVT.

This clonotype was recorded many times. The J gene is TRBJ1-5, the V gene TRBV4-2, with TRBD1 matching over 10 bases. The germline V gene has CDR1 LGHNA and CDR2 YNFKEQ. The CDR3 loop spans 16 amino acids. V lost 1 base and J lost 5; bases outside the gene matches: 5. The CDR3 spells CASSQGTGGSDQPQHF. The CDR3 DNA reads TGTGCCAGCAGCCAAGGGACAGGGGGAAGCGATCAGCCCCAGCATTTT.

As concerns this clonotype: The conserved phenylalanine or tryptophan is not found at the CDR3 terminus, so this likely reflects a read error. The CDR3 DNA follows: TGCGCCAGCAGCCTGGTGACGGCTATAGACGAGCAGTACTGC. Residues: CASSLVTAIDEQYC. The chain has TRBV4-1 and TRBJ2-7, with D unclear. V lost 4 bases, J lost 5 bases, and 15 bases lay in between. The CDR3 is 14 residues long. Germline CDR1 is MGHRA and CDR2 is YSYEKL.

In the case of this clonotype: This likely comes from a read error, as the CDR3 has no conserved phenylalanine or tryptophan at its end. The CDR3: CASSWGLADPYEQYL. Written as DNA, the CDR3 is TGTGCCAGCAGCTGGGGACTAGCGGACCCCTACGAGCAGTACCTC. V gene TRBV5-4 combines with J gene TRBJ2-7, with TRBD2 identical over 11 bases. CDR1 is SGHNT and CDR2 is YYREEE in the germline V gene (reference sequence). The J segment lost 2 bases and the V segment lost 3 bases, leaving 4 bases of the junction unmatched. CDR3 length equals 15 residues.

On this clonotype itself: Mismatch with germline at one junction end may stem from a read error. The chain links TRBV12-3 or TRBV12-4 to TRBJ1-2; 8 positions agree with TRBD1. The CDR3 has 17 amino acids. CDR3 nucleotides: TGTGCCAACAGTCCGGGGGACAGGAGCAAGAATAACTATGGCTACACCTTC. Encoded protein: CANSPGDRSKNNYGYTF.

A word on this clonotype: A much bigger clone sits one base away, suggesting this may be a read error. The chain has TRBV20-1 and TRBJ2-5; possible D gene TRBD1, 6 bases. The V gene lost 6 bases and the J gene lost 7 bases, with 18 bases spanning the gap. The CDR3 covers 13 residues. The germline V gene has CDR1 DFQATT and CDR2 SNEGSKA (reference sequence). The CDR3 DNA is TGCAGTGCCTCCGCCAGGGGCCCTGGGACCCAGTACTTC. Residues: CSASARGPGTQYF.

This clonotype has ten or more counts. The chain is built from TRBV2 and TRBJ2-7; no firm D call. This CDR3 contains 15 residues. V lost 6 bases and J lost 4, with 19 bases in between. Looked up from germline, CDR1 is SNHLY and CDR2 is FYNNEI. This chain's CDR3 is CASRADALSVYEQYF. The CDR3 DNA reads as TGTGCCAGCAGGGCGGACGCACTTAGTGTATACGAGCAGTACTTC.

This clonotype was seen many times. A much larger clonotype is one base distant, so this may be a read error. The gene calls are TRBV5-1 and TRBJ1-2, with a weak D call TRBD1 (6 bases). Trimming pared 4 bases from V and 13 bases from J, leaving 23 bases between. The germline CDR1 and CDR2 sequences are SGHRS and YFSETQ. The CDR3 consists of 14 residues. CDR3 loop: CASSPRGTPDACTF. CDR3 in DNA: TGCGCCAGCAGCCCTAGAGGGACACCGGACGCTTGCACCTTC.

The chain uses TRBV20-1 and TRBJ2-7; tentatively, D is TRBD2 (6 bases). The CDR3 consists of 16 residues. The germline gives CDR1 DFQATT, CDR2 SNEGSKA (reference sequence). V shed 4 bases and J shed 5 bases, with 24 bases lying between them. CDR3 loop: CSANSGRAEGKDEQYF. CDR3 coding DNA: TGCAGTGCTAATTCCGGACGAGCGGAGGGTAAGGACGAGCAGTACTTC.

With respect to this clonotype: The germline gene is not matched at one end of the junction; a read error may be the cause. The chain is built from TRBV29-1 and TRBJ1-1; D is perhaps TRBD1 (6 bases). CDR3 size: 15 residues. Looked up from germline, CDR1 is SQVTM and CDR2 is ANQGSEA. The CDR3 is CSVEDGGRWDTGAFF. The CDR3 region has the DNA TGCAGCGTTGAAGATGGGGGGAGATGGGACACTGGAGCTTTCTTT.

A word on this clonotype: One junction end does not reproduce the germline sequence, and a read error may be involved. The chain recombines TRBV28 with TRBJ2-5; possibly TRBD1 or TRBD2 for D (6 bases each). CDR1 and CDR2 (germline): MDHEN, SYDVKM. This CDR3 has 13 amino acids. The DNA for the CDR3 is TGTGCCAGCAAGGGGGGCGGGATCGAGACCCAATACTTC. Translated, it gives CASKGGGIETQYF.

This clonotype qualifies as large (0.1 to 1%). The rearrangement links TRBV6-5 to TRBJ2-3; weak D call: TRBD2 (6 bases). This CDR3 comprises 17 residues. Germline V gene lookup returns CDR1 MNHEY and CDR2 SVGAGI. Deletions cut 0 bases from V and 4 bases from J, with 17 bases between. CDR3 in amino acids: CASSYSGGTHYPDTQYF. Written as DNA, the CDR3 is TGTGCCAGCAGTTACTCTGGAGGGACTCACTACCCAGATACGCAGTATTTT.

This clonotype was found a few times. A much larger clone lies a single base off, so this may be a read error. The DNA of the CDR3 is TGTGCCAGCAGCTCAACAGGCGTTACTGGCTACACCTTC. Translation gives CASSSTGVTGYTF. The chain combines TRBV11-2 with TRBJ1-2; possible D gene TRBD1, 5 bases. The V gene's germline CDR1 is SGHAT and CDR2 FQNNGV. The CDR3 length is 13 residues. Trimming pared 4 bases from V and 7 bases from J, leaving 13 bases between.

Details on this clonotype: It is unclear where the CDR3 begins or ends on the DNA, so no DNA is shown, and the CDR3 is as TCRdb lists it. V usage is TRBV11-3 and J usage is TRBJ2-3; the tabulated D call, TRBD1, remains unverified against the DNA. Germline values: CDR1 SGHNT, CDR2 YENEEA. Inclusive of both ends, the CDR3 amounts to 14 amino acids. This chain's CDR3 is CAGNFGQGTDTQYF.

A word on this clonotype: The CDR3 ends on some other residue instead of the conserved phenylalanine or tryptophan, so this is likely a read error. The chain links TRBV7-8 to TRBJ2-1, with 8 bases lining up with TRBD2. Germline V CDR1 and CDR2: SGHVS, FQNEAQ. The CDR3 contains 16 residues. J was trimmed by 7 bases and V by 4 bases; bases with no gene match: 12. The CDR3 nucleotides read TGTGCCAGCAGCTCAGGGACTAGTGGGATGGGAAATGAGCAGTTCATC. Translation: CASSSGTSGMGNEQFI.

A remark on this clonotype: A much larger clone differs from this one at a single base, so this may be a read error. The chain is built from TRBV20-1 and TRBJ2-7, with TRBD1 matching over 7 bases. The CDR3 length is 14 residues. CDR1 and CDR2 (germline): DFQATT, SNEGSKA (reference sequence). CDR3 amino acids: CSAQGERATYERYF. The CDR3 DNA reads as TGCAGTGCCCAGGGGGAGAGGGCCACCTACGAGCGGTACTTC.

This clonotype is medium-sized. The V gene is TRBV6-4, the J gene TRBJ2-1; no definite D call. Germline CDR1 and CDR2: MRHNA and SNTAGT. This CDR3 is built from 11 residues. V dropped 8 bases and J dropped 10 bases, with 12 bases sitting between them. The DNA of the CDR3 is TGTGCCAGCCCAGGCGGATTCGAGCAGTTCTTC. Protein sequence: CASPGGFEQFF.

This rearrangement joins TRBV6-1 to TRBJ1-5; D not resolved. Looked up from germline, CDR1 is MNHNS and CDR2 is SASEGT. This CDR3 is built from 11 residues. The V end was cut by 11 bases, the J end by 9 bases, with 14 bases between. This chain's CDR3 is CACNNYLPQHF. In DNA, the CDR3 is TGTGCCTGCAATAATTACCTGCCCCAGCATTTT.

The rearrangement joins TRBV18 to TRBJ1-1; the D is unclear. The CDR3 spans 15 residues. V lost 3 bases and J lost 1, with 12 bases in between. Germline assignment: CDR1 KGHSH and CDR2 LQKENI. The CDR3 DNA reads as TGTGCCAGCTCACCGAGGCTGACAACGAACACTGAAGCTTTCTTT. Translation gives CASSPRLTTNTEAFF. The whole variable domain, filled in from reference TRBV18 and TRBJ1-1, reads NAGVMQNPRHLVRRRGQEARLRCSPMKGHSHVYWYRQLPEEGLKFMVYLQKENIIDESGMPKERFSAEFPKEGPSILRIQQVVRGDSAAYFCASSPRLTTNTEAFFGQGTRLTVV.

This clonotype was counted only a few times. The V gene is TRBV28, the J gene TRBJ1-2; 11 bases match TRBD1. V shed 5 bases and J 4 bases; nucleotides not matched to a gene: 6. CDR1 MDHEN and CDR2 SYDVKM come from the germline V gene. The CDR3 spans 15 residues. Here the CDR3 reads CASSTRDRGSYGYTF. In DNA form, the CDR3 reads TGTGCCAGCAGTACCCGGGACAGGGGGAGCTATGGCTACACCTTC.

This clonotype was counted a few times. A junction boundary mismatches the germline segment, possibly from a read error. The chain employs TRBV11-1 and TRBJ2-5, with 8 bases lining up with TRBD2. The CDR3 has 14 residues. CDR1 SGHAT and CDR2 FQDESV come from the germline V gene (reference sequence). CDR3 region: CTSSLALAEETQYF. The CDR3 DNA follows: TGTACCAGTAGCTTAGCACTAGCGGAAGAGACCCAGTACTTC.

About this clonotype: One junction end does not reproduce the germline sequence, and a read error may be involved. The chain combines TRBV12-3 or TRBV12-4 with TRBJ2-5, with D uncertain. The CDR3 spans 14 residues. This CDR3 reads CASSFPGRQDTQYF. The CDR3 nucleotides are TGTGCCAGCAGTTTTCCTGGGCGGCAAGATACCCAGTACTTC.

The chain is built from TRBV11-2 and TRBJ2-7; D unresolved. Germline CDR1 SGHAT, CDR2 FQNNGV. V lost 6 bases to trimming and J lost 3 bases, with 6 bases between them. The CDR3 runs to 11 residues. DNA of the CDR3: TGTGCCAGCAGAAAAAGCTACGAGCAGTACTTC. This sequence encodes CASRKSYEQYF.

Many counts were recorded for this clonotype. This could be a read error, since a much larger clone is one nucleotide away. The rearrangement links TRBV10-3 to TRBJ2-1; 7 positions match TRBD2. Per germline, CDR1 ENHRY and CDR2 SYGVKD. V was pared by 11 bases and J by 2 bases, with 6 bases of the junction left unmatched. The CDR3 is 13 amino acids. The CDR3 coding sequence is TGTGCCGGTAGCGGGCCTACCTACAATGAGCAGTTCTTC. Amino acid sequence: CAGSGPTYNEQFF.

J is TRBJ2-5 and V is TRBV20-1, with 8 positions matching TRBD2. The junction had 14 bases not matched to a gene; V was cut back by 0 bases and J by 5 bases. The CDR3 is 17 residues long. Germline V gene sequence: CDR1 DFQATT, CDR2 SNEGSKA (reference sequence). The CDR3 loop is CSARDFNLAGTSETQYF. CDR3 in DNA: TGCAGTGCTAGAGATTTCAACTTAGCGGGAACCTCGGAGACCCAGTACTTC.

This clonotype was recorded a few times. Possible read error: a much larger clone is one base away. DNA for the CDR3: TGTGCCAGCAGTTCGACTAGCGGGTATCAAAGCTCCTACAATGAGCAGTTCTTC. Translating gives CASSSTSGYQSSYNEQFF. The gene calls are TRBV28 and TRBJ2-1; 10 bases line up with TRBD2. This CDR3 is built from 18 residues. Per germline, CDR1 MDHEN and CDR2 SYDVKM. V lost 4 bases to trimming and J lost 0 bases; unmatched junction nucleotides: 9. The variable domain in full, with the rest retrieved from reference TRBV28 and TRBJ2-1, is DVKVTQSSRYLVKRTGEKVFLECVQDMDHENMFWYRQDPGLGLRLIYFSYDVKMKEKGDIPEGYSVSREKKERFSLILESASTNQTSMYLCASSSTSGYQSSYNEQFFGPGTRLTVL.

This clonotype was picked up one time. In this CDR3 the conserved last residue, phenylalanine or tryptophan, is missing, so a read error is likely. The CDR3 DNA sequence: TGTGCTAGCAGTCGCGGGACAGGCCCTAACAATGAGCAGTTCCTC. Amino acid sequence: CASSRGTGPNNEQFL. The chain is built from TRBV6-5 and TRBJ2-1, with 8 positions matching TRBD1. This CDR3 is built from 15 residues. Germline V gene sequence: CDR1 MNHEY, CDR2 SVGAGI.